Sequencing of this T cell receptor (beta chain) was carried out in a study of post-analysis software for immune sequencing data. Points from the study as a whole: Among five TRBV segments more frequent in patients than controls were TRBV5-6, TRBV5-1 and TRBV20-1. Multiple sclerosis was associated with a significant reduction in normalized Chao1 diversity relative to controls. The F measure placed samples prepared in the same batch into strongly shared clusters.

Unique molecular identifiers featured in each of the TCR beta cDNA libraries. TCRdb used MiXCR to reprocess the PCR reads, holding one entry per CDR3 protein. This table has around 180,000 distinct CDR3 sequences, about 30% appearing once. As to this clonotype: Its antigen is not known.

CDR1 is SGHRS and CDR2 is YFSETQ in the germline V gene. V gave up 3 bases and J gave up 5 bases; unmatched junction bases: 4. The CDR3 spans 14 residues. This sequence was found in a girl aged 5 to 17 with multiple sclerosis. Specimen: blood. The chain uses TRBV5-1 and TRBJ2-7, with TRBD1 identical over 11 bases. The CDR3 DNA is TGCGCCAGCAGCTGGGGACAGGGGGAAGACGAGCAGTACTTC. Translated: CASSWGQGEDEQYF.